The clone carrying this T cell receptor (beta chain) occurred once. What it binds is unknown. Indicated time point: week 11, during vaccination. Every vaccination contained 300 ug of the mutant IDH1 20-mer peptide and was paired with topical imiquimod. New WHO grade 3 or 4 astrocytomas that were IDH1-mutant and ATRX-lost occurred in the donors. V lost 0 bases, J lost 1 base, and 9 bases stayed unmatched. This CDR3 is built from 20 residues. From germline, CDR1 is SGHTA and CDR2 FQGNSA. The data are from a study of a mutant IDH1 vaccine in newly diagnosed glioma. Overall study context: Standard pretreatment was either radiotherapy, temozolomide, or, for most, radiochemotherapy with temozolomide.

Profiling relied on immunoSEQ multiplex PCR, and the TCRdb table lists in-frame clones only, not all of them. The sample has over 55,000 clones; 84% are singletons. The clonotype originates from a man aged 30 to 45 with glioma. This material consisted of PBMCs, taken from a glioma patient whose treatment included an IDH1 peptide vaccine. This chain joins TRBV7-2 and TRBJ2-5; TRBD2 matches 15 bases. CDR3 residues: CASSLALAGTSGGSQETQYF. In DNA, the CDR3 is TGTGCCAGCAGCTTAGCGCTCGCCGGGACTAGCGGGGGGTCCCAAGAGACCCAGTACTTC.